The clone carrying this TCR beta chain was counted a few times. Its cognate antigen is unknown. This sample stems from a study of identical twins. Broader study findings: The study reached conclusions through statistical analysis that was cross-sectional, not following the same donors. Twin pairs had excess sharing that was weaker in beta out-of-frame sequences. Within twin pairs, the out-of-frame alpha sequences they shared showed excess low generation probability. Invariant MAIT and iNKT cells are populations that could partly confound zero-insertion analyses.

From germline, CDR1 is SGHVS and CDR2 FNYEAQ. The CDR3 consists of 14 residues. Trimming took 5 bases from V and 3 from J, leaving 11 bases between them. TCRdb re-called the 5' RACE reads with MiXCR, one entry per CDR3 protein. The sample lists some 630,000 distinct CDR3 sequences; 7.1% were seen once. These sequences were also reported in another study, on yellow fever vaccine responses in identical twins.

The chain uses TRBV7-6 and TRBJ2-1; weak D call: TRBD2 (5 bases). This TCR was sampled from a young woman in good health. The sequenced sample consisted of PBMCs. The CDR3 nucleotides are TGTGCCAGCAGCCCGGGATCTCTCTACAATGAGCAGTTCTTC. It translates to CASSPGSLYNEQFF.